The 9 T cell receptor beta chains presented below share a single source sample, sequenced in a study of T cells in tumors after PD-1 blockade. TCRdb's table, derived via immunoSEQ multiplex PCR, lists solely in-frame clones and lacks some. In the table there are tens of thousands of clones, roughly 78% of which are singletons. The material sequenced was PBMCs, taken before anti-PD-1 treatment. The receptor source for this set is a human donor with basal cell carcinoma.

This clone was seen only once. This chain links TRBV12-5 with TRBJ2-3; TRBD1 matches 10 bases. The V gene's germline CDR1 is LGHNT and CDR2 FRNRAP. V lost 3 bases and J lost 5; bases outside the gene matches: 2. The CDR3 length is 14 residues. The CDR3 DNA sequence: TGTGCTAGTGGTTTAGGACAGGGGGGAGATACGCAGTATTTT. Translating it yields CASGLGQGGDTQYF.

The genes are TRBV5-8 and TRBJ1-5; perhaps TRBD1 as D (6 bases). From germline, CDR1 is SGHTS and CDR2 YDEGEE. V was shortened by 1 base and J by 7 bases, with 12 bases between the two germline ends. The CDR3 runs to 14 residues. CDR3 amino acids: CASSLRPGDQPQHF. DNA of the CDR3: TGTGCCAGCAGCTTGAGACCAGGGGACCAGCCCCAGCATTTT.

The chain is built from TRBV7-2 and TRBJ1-6, with D unresolved. The V and J ends lost 1 base and 9 bases respectively, with 10 bases between them. CDR1 is SGHTA, CDR2 FQGNSA, per germline. This CDR3 has 14 amino acids. The CDR3 coding sequence is TGTGCCAGCAGCTTAGAGCTGGGTTTTTCACCCCTCCACTTT. Translated, it gives CASSLELGFSPLHF.

DNA for the CDR3: TGTGCCAGCAGCTTGACTACTAGCGGGGTGGGCACGGCCCAGTACTTC. This translates into CASSLTTSGVGTAQYF. The genes are TRBV7-8 and TRBJ2-5, with TRBD2 matching 10 bases. Germline loops: CDR1 SGHVS, CDR2 FQNEAQ. The CDR3 is 16 amino acids. V was clipped by 3 bases and J by 9 bases; unmatched bases: 13.

CDR3 sequence (DNA): TGTGCCAGCAGCGATCGACAGGGATGGAACACCATATATTTT. Amino acid sequence: CASSDRQGWNTIYF. This chain links TRBV6-5 with TRBJ1-3, with 7 positions matching TRBD1. Per germline, CDR1 MNHEY and CDR2 SVGAGI. V lost 6 bases and J lost 7; bases outside the gene matches: 9. CDR3 size: 14 residues.

The V gene is TRBV30, the J gene TRBJ2-7, with a tentative D call TRBD1 (6 bases). The V end lost 3 bases, the J end lost 5 bases, and 11 bases lay between the germline ends. The germline V gene has CDR1 GTSNPN and CDR2 SVGIG (reference sequence). The CDR3 is 12 amino acids. The CDR3 loop is CAWSFTGNEQYF. DNA for the CDR3: TGTGCCTGGAGCTTTACAGGGAACGAGCAGTACTTC.

J is TRBJ2-5 and V is TRBV14; TRBD2 might be the D (6 bases). CDR1 is SGHDN and CDR2 is FVKESK in the germline V gene. The CDR3 spans 16 residues. Trimming pared 1 base from V and 0 bases from J, leaving 12 bases between. CDR3 residues: CASSQAERVYQETQYF. In nucleotides, the CDR3 is TGTGCCAGCAGCCAAGCCGAGCGGGTGTACCAAGAGACCCAGTACTTC.

The chain employs TRBV5-1 and TRBJ2-1, with TRBD2 as a possible D gene (6 bases). Germline V gives CDR1 SGHRS, CDR2 YFSETQ. Trimming removed 4 bases at V and 5 bases at J, with 10 bases between. CDR3 length: 13 amino acids. The CDR3 DNA is TGCGCCAGCAGCCAGGAGCGGGACAATGAGCAGTTCTTC. This gives the protein CASSQERDNEQFF.

The chain combines TRBV7-6 with TRBJ2-6; a possible D gene is TRBD2 (5 bases). This CDR3 has 16 residues. Germline V gene lookup returns CDR1 SGHVS and CDR2 FNYEAQ. V was pared by 5 bases and J by 4 bases, with 15 bases between. The CDR3 DNA follows: TGTGCCAGCAGCCCAGGCGGAGGAGGCGGGGCCAACGTCCTGACTTTC. Translated: CASSPGGGGGANVLTF.